The sequence of this T cell receptor (beta chain) was determined in a study of T cell changes during pregnancy in multiple sclerosis. Method: immunoSEQ multiplex PCR; TCRdb's copy keeps in-frame clones and lacks some. The table records 57,000 or so clones, roughly 88% of them present only once. The CDR3 spans 15 residues. The chain uses TRBV21-1 and TRBJ2-7; TRBD2, as called in the table, went unchecked against the DNA. TRBV21-1 is noted as a pseudogene. The sequencing used peripheral blood, collected in the third trimester of pregnancy. The sequence was collected from a female donor in good health, enrolled as a control in a pregnancy study. The CDR3 reads CASSKYGGRPYEQYF. DNA of the CDR3: TGTGCCAGCAGCAAATACGGCGGGAGACCCTACGAGCAGTACTTC.